This TCR beta chain emerged from a study of blood T cell repertoires in COVID-19. Study at large: PBMCs, B-cell-depleted T cells, or T cells provided the cDNA or gDNA that made up the material.

The sample holds one count of this clone. There are 13 residues in the CDR3. V was pared by 5 bases and J by 4 bases, with 14 bases between. The V gene's germline CDR1 is SQVTM and CDR2 ANQGSEA. As originally analysed: By means of reference gene primer amplification, nucleated cell counts were estimated. The data were produced by immunoSEQ multiplex PCR, yet TCRdb's version contains in-frame clones alone and is incomplete. Clonal size and the V and J genes are those of that table, whereas D and trimming came from the DNA. This table holds 150,000 to 200,000 clones, about 86% found once. The specimen was peripheral blood. The rearrangement links TRBV29-1 to TRBJ1-1; weak D call: TRBD1 (5 bases). The sequence was obtained from a woman of 80 years or more in a cohort sampled during active or convalescent COVID-19. The CDR3 loop reads CSVTDGGGTEAFF. CDR3 bases: TGCAGCGTTACTGACGGGGGGGGCACTGAAGCTTTCTTT.